What follows describes a single TCR beta chain. Its target is unknown. The sample is drawn from a study of somatic mutations in cytotoxic T cells in rheumatoid arthritis. Findings and caveats of the study: Clonality of CD8+ cells rose with age in rheumatoid arthritis patients but not healthy controls.

Trimming pared 1 base from V and 8 bases from J, leaving 7 bases between. The CDR3 is 12 amino acids. CDR1 SGHKS and CDR2 YYEKEE come from the germline V gene (reference sequence). The CD4+ and CD8+ fractions came from positive magnetic bead selection and were purity-checked by flow cytometry. As processed by the authors: Patient-derived CD8+ clones with a size above 1% showed rare matches to published virus-specific TCRB sequences. Measured with immunoSEQ multiplex PCR; TCRdb has only the in-frame clones, and not every one. Clone size and V and J calls were adopted from that table, with D and trimming inferred from the DNA. The table lists around 21,000 clones, about four fifths of them singletons.

V is TRBV5-5 and J is TRBJ2-1; D gene unclear. The sequencing sample was made of CD8+ T cells sorted from blood. The clonotype was recovered from an adult with rheumatoid arthritis. CDR3 sequence: CASSLLGYEQFF. Here the CDR3 DNA reads TGTGCCAGCAGCTTGTTAGGCTATGAGCAGTTCTTC.